The clone carrying this T cell receptor beta chain has just a few counts. As yet, its antigen is unknown. The CDR3 spans 17 residues. CDR1 is SQVTM, CDR2 ANQGSEA, per germline. The V end was cut by 5 bases, the J end by 1 base, with 24 bases between. The data were taken from a study of human T cells and chemical hapten exposure. Study-level findings and limits: Large CDR3 similarity clusters arose significantly more often from expanded TCRs than from controls.

As to time point: patch test 2, 6 weeks after DPC sensitization. Treatment: therapeutic diphenylcyclopropenone sensitization with weekly scalp DPC. TCRdb itself ran the RACE reads through MiXCR, one entry per CDR3 protein. This sample has 85,000 to 95,000 distinct CDR3 sequences; more than 9.5% occur once, and the top ten carry roughly 2%. This specimen was whole blood, taken in connection with sensitization to the hapten diphenylcyclopropenone (DPC). This rearrangement joins TRBV29-1 to TRBJ2-7, with D perhaps being TRBD1 or TRBD2 (7 bases each). This receptor was identified in a man in his forties with alopecia areata. Some clones in this sample may be carry-over from other donors' samples. The CDR3 coding sequence is TGCAGCGTTATCCCTTGGGGAGGGGGCGCGGGTTCCTACGAGCAGTACTTC. It yields the protein CSVIPWGGGAGSYEQYF.